This is a list of T cell receptor beta chains from one sample in a study of cytomegalovirus exposure and HLA in healthy donors. The data were produced by immunoSEQ multiplex PCR, yet TCRdb's version contains in-frame clones alone and is incomplete. This sample has 100,000 to 120,000 clones, with about three quarters found just once. Source material: PBMCs. These receptors all stem from a woman aged 60-70 years in good health and CMV-seropositive. CDR3s include the opening cysteine and the closing phenylalanine or tryptophan. The order of the fields is D gene, clone size, J gene, CDR3 length, V gene, CDR3 protein, CDR3 DNA. The D gene is left open where the match is weak. Size values are once, few and many counts, or a class for expanded clones, and some rows have none.

.	.	TRBJ2-1	14	TRBV6-5	CASSYSPGGNEQFF	TGTGCCAGCAGTTACTCGCCAGGGGGGAATGAGCAGTTCTTC
TRBD1	few	TRBJ1-2	12	TRBV6-5	CASSPGQGAYTF	TGTGCCAGCAGCCCGGGACAGGGAGCCTACACCTTC
TRBD2	.	TRBJ2-1	16	TRBV10-3	CAISNGGLAGARLQFF	TGTGCCATCAGCAACGGAGGGCTAGCGGGAGCCCGCTTGCAGTTCTTC
TRBD2	.	TRBJ2-7	14	TRBV9	CASSHGTSDSEQYF	TGTGCCAGCAGCCATGGGACTAGCGACTCCGAGCAGTACTTC
TRBD2	.	TRBJ2-1	16	TRBV4-2	CASSQAGTNFYNEQFF	TGTGCCAGCAGCCAGGCCGGGACTAACTTTTACAATGAGCAGTTCTTC
.	.	TRBJ1-1	14	TRBV7-9	CASTTQARLTEAFF	TGTGCCAGCACCACACAGGCGCGGCTCACTGAAGCTTTCTTT
.	.	TRBJ2-7	15	TRBV21-1	CASSKVASGRCEQYF	TGTGCCAGCAGCAAGGTCGCTAGCGGGAGATGTGAGCAGTACTTC
.	.	TRBJ2-7	13	TRBV28	CAITGTQPSEQYF	TGTGCCATAACCGGGACACAACCATCCGAGCAGTACTTC
TRBD1	.	TRBJ1-5	15	TRBV6-5	CASSYTGTGDQPQHF	TGTGCCAGCAGTTACACAGGGACAGGTGATCAGCCCCAGCATTTT
TRBD2	.	TRBJ2-2	14	TRBV2	CAGSLAGDTGELFF	TGTGCCGGCAGTCTAGCGGGAGACACCGGGGAGCTGTTTTTT
.	.	TRBJ1-3	12	TRBV7-9	CASSLLGNTIYF	TGTGCCAGCAGCTTACTGGGAAACACCATATATTTT
.	.	TRBJ1-3	15	TRBV5-1	CASSSRQVSGNTIYF	TGCGCCAGCAGCTCCAGACAGGTCTCTGGAAACACCATATATTTT
TRBD2	.	TRBJ2-1	16	TRBV9	CASSEIGLAGVHEQFF	TGTGCCAGCAGCGAGATTGGACTAGCGGGAGTTCATGAGCAGTTCTTC
TRBD1	.	TRBJ2-5	17	TRBV2	CASSSGTGGAGRETQYF	TGTGCCAGCAGTTCCGGGACAGGGGGCGCGGGTAGGGAGACCCAGTACTTC
.	once	TRBJ1-1	12	TRBV10-1	CASSTGSREAFF	TGCGCCAGCAGCACAGGTTCCCGCGAGGCTTTCTTT
.	.	TRBJ1-2	16	TRBV6-5	CASSYSSQGSNYGYTF	TGTGCCAGCAGTTACTCGTCCCAGGGATCTAACTATGGCTACACCTTC
TRBD1	.	TRBJ1-2	13	TRBV28	CASWTGGANGYTF	TGTGCCTCGTGGACAGGGGGCGCGAATGGCTACACCTTC
.	.	TRBJ2-5	14	TRBV7-2	CASSFGQIQETQYF	TGTGCCAGCAGTTTCGGACAGATCCAAGAGACCCAGTACTTC
TRBD2	.	TRBJ2-3	15	TRBV7-3	CASSPGTSVTDTQYF	TGTGCCAGCAGCCCCGGGACTAGCGTCACAGATACGCAGTATTTT
.	.	TRBJ2-7	13	TRBV19	CASSITGESEQYF	TGTGCCAGTAGTATCACAGGAGAAAGCGAGCAGTACTTC
TRBD1	few	TRBJ1-1	19	TRBV10-3	CAIRPMLGQEPDGNTEAFF	TGTGCCATCAGACCCATGCTCGGACAGGAACCAGATGGGAACACTGAAGCTTTCTTT
TRBD2	once	TRBJ2-2	16	TRBV7-9	CASSTGTSGNTGELFF	TGTGCCAGCAGCACCGGGACTAGCGGGAACACCGGGGAGCTGTTTTTT
.	.	TRBJ2-3	11	TRBV7-2	CASSSDNTQYF	TGTGCCAGCAGTTCGGACAATACGCAGTATTTT
TRBD2	.	TRBJ2-3	16	TRBV15	CATSTGTSGGTDTQYF	TGTGCCACCAGCACAGGGACTAGCGGGGGCACAGATACGCAGTATTTT
TRBD1	.	TRBJ1-2	14	TRBV7-9	CATPIGGQHYGYTF	TGTGCCACCCCGATAGGGGGACAGCACTATGGCTACACCTTC
TRBD2	.	TRBJ2-1	18	TRBV2	CASSGLAGVGGDFNEQFF	TGTGCCAGCAGCGGACTAGCGGGAGTGGGGGGGGATTTCAATGAGCAGTTCTTC
.	once	TRBJ1-1	13	TRBV10-3	CAISTREDTEAFF	TGTGCCATCAGTACCAGGGAAGACACTGAAGCTTTCTTT
TRBD1	.	TRBJ1-3	15	TRBV11-2	CASSSQGVSGNTIYF	TGTGCCAGCAGCTCTCAGGGGGTTTCTGGAAACACCATATATTTT
.	.	TRBJ1-1	12	TRBV2	CASRGGNTEAFF	TGTGCCAGCAGAGGGGGGAACACTGAAGCTTTCTTT
.	.	TRBJ1-1	13	TRBV19	CASSGGPVGEAFF	TGTGCCAGTAGTGGAGGTCCCGTCGGTGAAGCTTTCTTT
.	.	TRBJ1-2	16	TRBV14	CASSPPGSRTNYGYTF	TGTGCCAGCAGCCCTCCGGGATCCCGAACTAACTATGGCTACACCTTC
.	.	TRBJ2-7	15	TRBV27	CASSSRGSESYEQYF	TGTGCCAGCAGTTCCCGGGGGTCGGAATCCTACGAGCAGTACTTC
.	.	TRBJ2-3	16	TRBV28	CASSQLEGSGTDTQYF	TGTGCCAGCAGTCAGTTAGAGGGATCGGGCACAGATACGCAGTATTTT
.	.	TRBJ1-2	13	TRBV7-2	CASSFYERPGYTF	TGTGCCAGCAGCTTCTACGAGAGGCCTGGCTACACCTTC
.	.	TRBJ2-7	13	TRBV10-3	CAISSSSTYEQYF	TGTGCCATCAGTTCTTCGAGTACCTACGAGCAGTACTTC
.	.	TRBJ1-2	14	TRBV29-1	CSVARVRLDYGYTF	TGCAGCGTTGCCAGAGTGCGGTTGGACTATGGCTACACCTTC
.	.	TRBJ1-1	13	TRBV6-1	CASTRLLNTEAFF	TGTGCCAGTACAAGACTGTTGAACACTGAAGCTTTCTTT
TRBD2	.	TRBJ2-7	13	TRBV19	CASSRGLAYEQYF	TGTGCCAGTAGTCGGGGACTAGCGTACGAGCAGTACTTC